These 26 T cell receptor beta chains originate from one sample sequenced in a study of blood T cell repertoires in COVID-19. Some clones are missing from TCRdb's copy, which holds only in-frame ones; the method was immunoSEQ multiplex PCR. The sample has 100,000 to 150,000 clones, approximately 84% seen once. Sequenced material: peripheral blood. The receptors were sampled from a woman between 25 and 40 years old who had recovered from COVID-19.

The chain recombines TRBV6-5 with TRBJ2-1, with a weak D call TRBD1 (5 bases). This CDR3 spans 13 amino acids. Trimming removed 8 bases at V and 6 bases at J, with 14 bases between. CDR1 and CDR2 (germline): MNHEY, SVGAGI. CDR3 amino acids: CASGPGHSNEQFF. The DNA for the CDR3 is TGTGCCAGCGGCCCAGGGCATTCCAATGAGCAGTTCTTC.

The J gene is TRBJ2-7, the V gene TRBV19; TRBD1 matches 9 bases. There are 15 residues in the CDR3. CDR1 and CDR2 from the germline V gene are LNHDA and SQIVND (reference sequence). V gave up 3 bases and J gave up 2 bases; unmatched junction bases: 5. The CDR3 DNA follows: TGTGCCAGTAGTATCGCGACAGGGGGGCCCTACGAGCAGTACTTC. This sequence encodes CASSIATGGPYEQYF.

This chain uses TRBV11-2 with TRBJ1-4; 7 bases are shared with TRBD1. Germline V CDR1 and CDR2: SGHAT, FQNNGV. CDR3 size: 16 residues. V gave up 1 base and J gave up 8 bases; unmatched junction bases: 10. Here the CDR3 DNA reads TGTGCCAGCAGCTTAGGAACACAGGGGAGGTGGGAAAAACTGTTTTTT. Amino acids: CASSLGTQGRWEKLFF. The full variable domain, completed using reference TRBV11-2 and TRBJ1-4, is EAGVAQSPRYKIIEKRQSVAFWCNPISGHATLYWYQQILGQGPKLLIQFQNNGVVDDSQLPKDRFSAERLKGVDSTLKIQPAKLEDSAVYLCASSLGTQGRWEKLFFGSGTQLSVL.

This chain links TRBV29-1 with TRBJ2-4, with TRBD2 matching over 15 bases. Trimming at V came to 5 bases and at J to 8 bases, leaving 13 bases not matched to a gene. The CDR3 is made up of 17 amino acids. CDR1 is SQVTM, CDR2 ANQGSEA, per germline. DNA of the CDR3: TGCAGCGTTTGGACTAGCGGGAGGGCCGGTGGGGGTGACATTCAGTACTTC. This encodes CSVWTSGRAGGGDIQYF.

This rearrangement joins TRBV25-1 to TRBJ1-6; 7 bases agree with TRBD1. V was clipped by 5 bases and J by 3 bases; unmatched bases: 4. Germline V gene data show CDR1 as MGHDK and CDR2 as SYGVNS. The CDR3 has 15 residues. CDR3 in DNA: TGTGCCAGCAGTCCCCGGGACAGCTATAATTCACCCCTCCACTTT. Translation gives CASSPRDSYNSPLHF.

This chain joins TRBV28 and TRBJ2-7; 7 positions match TRBD1. J lost 2 bases, V lost 6 bases, and 7 bases had no gene match. The CDR3 totals 14 residues. Germline assignment: CDR1 MDHEN and CDR2 SYDVKM. The CDR3 region is CASSRDREPYEQYF. The DNA for the CDR3 is TGTGCCAGCAGCCGTGACAGGGAGCCCTACGAGCAGTACTTC.

V usage is TRBV5-1 and J usage is TRBJ2-3; 8 bases agree with TRBD2. V was clipped by 3 bases and J by 1 base; unmatched bases: 7. Germline loops: CDR1 SGHRS, CDR2 YFSETQ. This CDR3 has 16 residues. For the CDR3, the DNA is TGCGCCAGCAGCTCCGCGGGACTAGAGGGCACAGATACGCAGTATTTT. The encoded protein is CASSSAGLEGTDTQYF.

The gene calls are TRBV14 and TRBJ2-7; 10 positions match TRBD2. Unmatched junction bases numbered 8, after V lost 4 bases and J lost 5 bases. CDR3 size: 15 residues. Germline lookup yields CDR1 SGHDN and CDR2 FVKESK. Here the CDR3 DNA reads TGTGCCAGCAGCCCGGGACTAGCGATCATCCACGAGCAGTACTTC. This translates into CASSPGLAIIHEQYF.

The chain recombines TRBV24-1 with TRBJ1-5; maybe TRBD1 (5 bases). This CDR3 contains 15 residues. V gave up 2 bases and J gave up 7 bases, with 14 bases separating them. Per the germline V gene, CDR1 is KGHDR and CDR2 is SFDVKD. CDR3 sequence (DNA): TGTGCCACCAGTGATTGGCCAGGGATCCACCAGCCCCAGCATTTT. Amino acids: CATSDWPGIHQPQHF.

About this clone: The same CDR3 is also encoded by other DNA sequences in this sample. V gene TRBV29-1 combines with J gene TRBJ1-1, with 8 positions matching TRBD1. Trimming removed 6 bases from V and 2 bases from J; junction bases left unmatched: 2. This CDR3 is 12 amino acids long. Germline V gene data show CDR1 as SQVTM and CDR2 as ANQGSEA. CDR3 sequence (DNA): TGCAGCGTAGGACAGGGCAACACTGAAGCTTTCTTT. It codes for CSVGQGNTEAFF. The full variable domain, completed using reference TRBV29-1 and TRBJ1-1, is SAVISQKPSRDICQRGTSLTIQCQVDSQVTMMFWYRQQPGQSLTLIATANQGSEATYESGFVIDKFPISRPNLTFSTLTVSNMSPEDSSIYLCSVGQGNTEAFFGQGTRLTVV.

The J gene is TRBJ1-2, the V gene TRBV5-6, with no clear D. The V end was cut by 0 bases, the J end by 5 bases, with 8 bases between. This CDR3 is 13 amino acids long. Germline CDR1 SGHDT, CDR2 YYEEEE. The CDR3 here is CASSLGLKYGYTF. In DNA, the CDR3 is TGTGCCAGCAGCTTGGGACTGAAATATGGCTACACCTTC. The complete variable domain, with remaining parts taken from reference TRBV5-6 and TRBJ1-2, reads DAGVTQSPTHLIKTRGQQVTLRCSPKSGHDTVSWYQQALGQGPQFIFQYYEEEERQRGNFPDRFSGHQFPNYSSELNVNALLLGDSALYLCASSLGLKYGYTFGSGTRLTVV.

The rearrangement links TRBV6-5 to TRBJ1-1, with a tentative D call TRBD1 (6 bases). The V and J ends lost 2 bases and 8 bases respectively, with 6 bases between them. The CDR3 runs 11 residues. Germline lookup yields CDR1 MNHEY and CDR2 SVGAGI. The CDR3 protein is CASSYDREAFF. The CDR3 nucleotides are TGTGCCAGCAGTTACGACAGGGAAGCTTTCTTT.

The V gene is TRBV2, the J gene TRBJ1-6; D might be TRBD1 (6 bases). Deletions cut 7 bases from V and 10 bases from J, with 20 bases between. Germline V gene data show CDR1 as SNHLY and CDR2 as FYNNEI. CDR3 length: 15 amino acids. CDR3 amino acids: CASKKEAGEGSPLHF. The CDR3 coding sequence is TGTGCCAGCAAAAAAGAGGCAGGGGAAGGATCACCCCTCCACTTT.

The CDR3 DNA reads as TGTGCCAGCAGGTACCTCCCGGGACAGGGGCACTATGGCTACACCTTC. Its protein is CASRYLPGQGHYGYTF. This chain uses TRBV6-6 with TRBJ1-2; 10 bases match TRBD1. V was clipped by 6 bases and J by 3 bases; unmatched bases: 10. Germline CDR1 is MNHNY and CDR2 is SVGAGI (reference sequence). This CDR3 region has 16 residues.

The chain combines TRBV19 with TRBJ1-5; TRBD1 aligns across 8 bases. Germline V lookup: CDR1 LNHDA, CDR2 SQIVND (reference sequence). V was clipped by 5 bases and J by 9 bases; unmatched bases: 9. The CDR3 has 14 residues. In nucleotides, the CDR3 is TGTGCCAGTAGTTCGGACAGGGTAATCCCGCCCCAGCATTTT. Encoded protein: CASSSDRVIPPQHF. The full variable domain, in which reference TRBV19 and TRBJ1-5 provide the parts outside the CDR3, is DGGITQSPKYLFRKEGQNVTLSCEQNLNHDAMYWYRQDPGQGLRLIYYSQIVNDFQKGDIAEGYSVSREKKESFPLTVTSAQKNPTAFYLCASSSDRVIPPQHFGDGTRLSIL.

The chain links TRBV5-4 to TRBJ1-5; TRBD1 might be the D (6 bases). Per germline, CDR1 SGHNT and CDR2 YYREEE (reference sequence). V lost 3 bases, J lost 10 bases, and 23 bases lay in between. This CDR3 has 16 amino acids. The CDR3: CASSSGGATPTSPQHF. DNA of the CDR3: TGTGCCAGCAGCTCCGGGGGGGCGACTCCCACCTCTCCCCAGCATTTT.

The chain recombines TRBV18 with TRBJ2-5; 7 positions match TRBD2. There are 14 residues in the CDR3. Germline V gives CDR1 KGHSH, CDR2 LQKENI. Germline trimming cut 1 base from V and 2 bases from J; bases unmatched to any gene: 1. CDR3: CASSPQGLQETQYF. CDR3 DNA sequence: TGTGCCAGCTCACCACAGGGACTACAAGAGACCCAGTACTTC.

The chain couples TRBV19 to TRBJ2-1; 12 nucleotides agree with TRBD2. The CDR3 has 15 residues. Germline lookup yields CDR1 LNHDA and CDR2 SQIVND (reference sequence). Trimming took 7 bases from V and 8 from J; bases not matched to a gene: 9. CDR3 residues: CASTLLAGGPHEQFF. In nucleotides, the CDR3 is TGTGCCAGTACCTTGCTAGCGGGAGGGCCGCATGAGCAGTTCTTC.

V and J are TRBV4-1 and TRBJ1-6, with D possibly being TRBD1 (6 bases). V was trimmed by 2 bases and J by 12 bases, leaving 17 bases between them. The CDR3 has 15 residues. Germline V CDR1 and CDR2: MGHRA, YSYEKL. The CDR3 here is CASSQLPTGPEPLHF. The CDR3 DNA is TGCGCCAGCAGCCAACTCCCAACAGGGCCTGAACCCCTCCACTTT.

V and J are TRBV11-2 and TRBJ1-2; D is uncertain. This CDR3 contains 14 residues. Deletions cut 1 base from V and 0 bases from J, with 6 bases between. Germline lookup yields CDR1 SGHAT and CDR2 FQNNGV. As DNA, the CDR3 is TGTGCCAGCAGCTTAGTTAGCCCTAACTATGGCTACACCTTC. This translates into CASSLVSPNYGYTF.

V usage is TRBV19 and J usage is TRBJ1-1; D gene unclear. This CDR3 has 11 residues. The germline V gene encodes CDR1 LNHDA and CDR2 SQIVND (reference sequence). V dropped 7 bases and J dropped 6 bases, with 9 bases sitting between them. The CDR3 sequence: CASTGGAEAFF. DNA of the CDR3: TGTGCCAGTACAGGAGGTGCTGAAGCTTTCTTT.

The rearrangement links TRBV6-5 to TRBJ2-1, with 7 bases aligning to TRBD2. J was trimmed by 3 bases and V by 7 bases; bases with no gene match: 9. The CDR3 is 15 amino acids. Germline lookup yields CDR1 MNHEY and CDR2 SVGAGI. DNA for the CDR3: TGTGCCAGCACCGAACTAGCGACGGACTACAATGAGCAGTTCTTC. Translating it yields CASTELATDYNEQFF.

V usage is TRBV14 and J usage is TRBJ2-2; TRBD2 matches at 7 bases. The CDR3 totals 17 residues. Germline V CDR1 and CDR2: SGHDN, FVKESK. J lost 5 bases, V lost 3 bases, and 12 bases had no gene match. The CDR3 bases are TGTGCCAGCAGCCACCCCCTCGGGGCGGGAGATACCGGGGAGCTGTTTTTT. Its translation: CASSHPLGAGDTGELFF. The full variable domain, with the rest looked up from reference TRBV14 and TRBJ2-2, is EAGVTQFPSHSVIEKGQTVTLRCDPISGHDNLYWYRRVMGKEIKFLLHFVKESKQDESGMPNNRFLAERTGGTYSTLKVQPAELEDSGVYFCASSHPLGAGDTGELFFGEGSRLTVL.

The chain links TRBV9 to TRBJ1-1, with 7 bases aligning to TRBD1. Germline CDR1 SGDLS, CDR2 YYNGEE. The CDR3 covers 13 residues. Losses at the gene ends were 1 base for V and 10 bases for J; bases not matched to a gene: 7. The CDR3 DNA is TGTGCCAGCAGCGTAACTCCACAGGGGAGAGCTTTCTTT. Translating it yields CASSVTPQGRAFF. Looking up the rest from reference TRBV9 and TRBJ1-1 gives the full variable domain: DSGVTQTPKHLITATGQRVTLRCSPRSGDLSVYWYQQSLDQGLQFLIQYYNGEERAKGNILERFSAQQFPDLHSELNLSSLELGDSALYFCASSVTPQGRAFFGQGTRLTVV.

The chain uses TRBV27 and TRBJ1-2; no clear D gene. The CDR3 contains 15 residues. Germline values: CDR1 MNHEY, CDR2 SMNVEV (reference sequence). V lost 5 bases and J 2 bases, leaving 15 bases between the germline ends. CDR3: CASSPLPGYNYGYTF. CDR3 nucleotide sequence: TGTGCCAGCAGTCCCCTGCCAGGCTACAACTATGGCTACACCTTC.

The chain is built from TRBV19 and TRBJ1-1; maybe TRBD1 (5 bases). CDR3 size: 14 residues. Germline V lookup: CDR1 LNHDA, CDR2 SQIVND (reference sequence). V lost 3 bases, J lost 3 bases, and 11 bases lay in between. The chain's CDR3 is CASSIYRGDTEAFF. CDR3 sequence (DNA): TGTGCCAGTAGTATTTATCGGGGGGACACTGAAGCTTTCTTT. The full variable domain, completed using reference TRBV19 and TRBJ1-1, is DGGITQSPKYLFRKEGQNVTLSCEQNLNHDAMYWYRQDPGQGLRLIYYSQIVNDFQKGDIAEGYSVSREKKESFPLTVTSAQKNPTAFYLCASSIYRGDTEAFFGQGTRLTVV.